Below, 13 T cell receptor beta chains from the same sample are listed, as sequenced in a study of long-term antiretroviral therapy in people with HIV (dated by TCRdb to between 2021 and 2023). The immunoSEQ hsTCRB v3.0 assay was used at survey level resolution for TRB variable region sequencing. TCRdb took over this immuneACCESS table, retaining in-frame rearrangements with V and J assigned. Such tables are incomplete; in checked studies, under half of the missing clones stem from an unresolved V gene, and the remainder is unexplained. In this sample the table shows 20,000 to 25,000 clones, 88% of which occur a single time. Roughly 3.6% of the sample belongs to the ten largest clones. The material was unsorted PBMCs, obtained 2.3 years after starting antiretroviral therapy. The receptor source for this set is a man aged 60 to 69 with HIV.

The V and J genes are TRBV5-1 and TRBJ1-1; the D gene is possibly TRBD1 (6 bases). Germline values: CDR1 SGHRS, CDR2 YFSETQ. V lost 0 bases and J lost 1, with 7 bases in between. CDR3 length equals 14 residues. CDR3: CASSLGTENTEAFF. In nucleotides, the CDR3 is TGCGCCAGCAGCTTGGGGACAGAGAACACTGAAGCTTTCTTT.

This chain joins TRBV19 and TRBJ1-1; D is unresolved. Germline values: CDR1 LNHDA, CDR2 SQIVND (reference sequence). V lost 3 bases and J lost 1, with 9 bases in between. The CDR3 spans 14 residues. In DNA form, the CDR3 reads TGTGCCAGTAGTATTATAGGGAGGAACACTGAAGCTTTCTTT. Protein product: CASSIIGRNTEAFF.

V is TRBV30 and J is TRBJ1-3; 7 positions match TRBD1. J lost 4 bases, V lost 1 base, and 13 bases had no gene match. The CDR3 length is 17 residues. Per germline, CDR1 GTSNPN and CDR2 SVGIG (reference sequence). CDR3 residues: CAWSAVITPGQGNTIYF. The CDR3 DNA sequence: TGTGCCTGGAGTGCCGTGATAACACCGGGACAGGGAAACACCATATATTTT.

J is TRBJ2-7 and V is TRBV14; D not certain. The CDR3 is 14 amino acids. Trimming took 0 bases from V and 0 from J, leaving 6 bases between them. Germline V CDR1 and CDR2: SGHDN, FVKESK. In DNA form, the CDR3 reads TGTGCCAGCAGCCAAGATCGTGGCTCCTACGAGCAGTACTTC. Its protein product is CASSQDRGSYEQYF.

The chain links TRBV15 to TRBJ2-7; D may be TRBD1 (5 bases). This CDR3 has 14 amino acids. Deletions cut 5 bases from V and 3 bases from J, with 14 bases between. Germline CDR1 is LNHNV and CDR2 is YYDKDF (reference sequence). The CDR3 loop reads CATSLSGSDYEQYF. In DNA form, the CDR3 reads TGTGCCACCAGCTTGTCAGGGTCAGACTACGAGCAGTACTTC.

This chain links TRBV19 with TRBJ2-3; D is ambiguous. Per germline, CDR1 LNHDA and CDR2 SQIVND (reference sequence). The CDR3 runs 13 residues. V was cut by 2 bases and J by 4 bases, with 7 bases left in between. CDR3 protein: CASSIRRADTQYF. The CDR3 nucleotides read TGTGCCAGTAGTATAAGGCGTGCAGATACGCAGTATTTT. Filled out from reference TRBV19 and TRBJ2-3, the complete variable domain reads DGGITQSPKYLFRKEGQNVTLSCEQNLNHDAMYWYRQDPGQGLRLIYYSQIVNDFQKGDIAEGYSVSREKKESFPLTVTSAQKNPTAFYLCASSIRRADTQYFGPGTRLTVL.

The V call is TRBV5-5, the J call TRBJ2-4; D unclear. The V gene lost 0 bases and the J gene lost 5 bases, with 6 bases spanning the gap. In germline, CDR1 is SGHKS, CDR2 YYEKEE (reference sequence). The CDR3 totals 13 residues. For the CDR3, the DNA is TGTGCCAGCAGCTTGGGCCAGCAAAACATTCAGTACTTC. It specifies CASSLGQQNIQYF.

Written as DNA, the CDR3 is TGTGCCAGCAGCTTAGCTTGGGACAGGCGATTCACCGGGGAGCTGTTTTTT. Protein product: CASSLAWDRRFTGELFF. The chain is built from TRBV7-9 and TRBJ2-2; 8 bases are shared with TRBD1. Per germline, CDR1 SEHNR and CDR2 FQNEAQ (reference sequence). This CDR3 is 17 amino acids long. Trimming cost V 0 bases and J 4 bases; bases outside gene matches: 7.

This clone was seen more than once but under ten times. This rearrangement joins TRBV5-1 to TRBJ2-7, with a tentative D call TRBD2 (6 bases). Trimming took 3 bases from V and 0 from J, leaving 16 bases between them. CDR1 SGHRS and CDR2 YFSETQ come from the germline V gene. The length of the CDR3 is 16 residues. This chain's CDR3 is CASSSLTGEVSYEQYF. The CDR3 DNA is TGCGCCAGCAGCTCGCTGACGGGGGAGGTCTCCTACGAGCAGTACTTC.

This clone was seen only once. The V gene is TRBV10-3, the J gene TRBJ2-7; 8 nucleotides line up with TRBD1. The germline V gene has CDR1 ENHRY and CDR2 SYGVKD. V was clipped by 1 base and J by 4 bases; unmatched bases: 3. The CDR3 contains 14 residues. The CDR3 reads CAISEWQGAYEQYF. In nucleotides, the CDR3 is TGTGCCATCAGTGAGTGGCAGGGGGCATACGAGCAGTACTTC.

This clone was recorded once. The genes are TRBV6-5 and TRBJ1-3, with D perhaps TRBD1 (6 bases). Germline assignment: CDR1 MNHEY and CDR2 SVGAGI. V was trimmed by 4 bases and J by 0 bases, leaving 10 bases between them. The CDR3 has 15 amino acids. The CDR3 sequence: CASSFAGVSGNTIYF. CDR3 coding DNA: TGTGCCAGCAGTTTTGCAGGGGTCTCTGGAAACACCATATATTTT.

This chain connects TRBV18 to TRBJ2-1, with D possibly being TRBD1 (6 bases). The V gene's germline CDR1 is KGHSH and CDR2 LQKENI. This CDR3 comprises 14 residues. Trimming left V 5 bases short and J 2 bases short, with 10 bases between. CDR3 protein: CASSWDTPYNEQFF. CDR3 sequence (DNA): TGTGCCAGCTCATGGGACACCCCCTACAATGAGCAGTTCTTC.

The chain combines TRBV4-3 with TRBJ2-7, with TRBD1 as a possible D gene (6 bases). Trimming took 5 bases from V and 5 from J, leaving 13 bases between them. Germline V gene data show CDR1 as LGHNA and CDR2 as YSLEER. The length of the CDR3 is 13 residues. CDR3 DNA sequence: TGCGCCAGCAGCTCTCAACAGGGTGACGAGCAGTACTTC. It yields the protein CASSSQQGDEQYF.